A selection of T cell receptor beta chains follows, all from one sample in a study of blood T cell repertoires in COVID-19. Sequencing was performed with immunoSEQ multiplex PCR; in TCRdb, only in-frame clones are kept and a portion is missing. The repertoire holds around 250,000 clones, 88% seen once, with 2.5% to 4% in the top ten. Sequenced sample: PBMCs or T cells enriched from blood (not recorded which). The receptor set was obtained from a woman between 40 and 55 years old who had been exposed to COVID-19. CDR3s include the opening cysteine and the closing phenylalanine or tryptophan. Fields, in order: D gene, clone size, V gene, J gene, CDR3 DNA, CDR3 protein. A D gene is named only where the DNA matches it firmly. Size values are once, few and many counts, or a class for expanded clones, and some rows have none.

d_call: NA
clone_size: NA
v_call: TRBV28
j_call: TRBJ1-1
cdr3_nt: TGTGCCAGCAGGCCAGTGGGGGCCCACACTGAAGCTTTCTTT
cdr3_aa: CASRPVGAHTEAFF

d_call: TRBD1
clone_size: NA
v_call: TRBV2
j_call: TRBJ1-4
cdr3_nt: TGTGCCAGCAGTTCCGGGACAGGACTTTCTCGAGGGGAAAAACTGTTTTTT
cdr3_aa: CASSSGTGLSRGEKLFF

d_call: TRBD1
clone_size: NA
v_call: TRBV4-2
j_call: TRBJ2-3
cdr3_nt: TGTGCCAGCAGCCAAGATGCCCCGCGACAGGGGAGCACAGATACGCAGTATTTT
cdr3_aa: CASSQDAPRQGSTDTQYF

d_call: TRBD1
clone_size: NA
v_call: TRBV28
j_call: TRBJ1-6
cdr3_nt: TGTGCCAGCAGCTCCACAGGGGTCTCCTATAATTCACCCCTCCACTTT
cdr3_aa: CASSSTGVSYNSPLHF

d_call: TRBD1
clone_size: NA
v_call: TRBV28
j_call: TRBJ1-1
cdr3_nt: TGTGCCAGCCTTAACGGGGACAGGACCGCAGGTGAAGCTTTCTTT
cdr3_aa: CASLNGDRTAGEAFF

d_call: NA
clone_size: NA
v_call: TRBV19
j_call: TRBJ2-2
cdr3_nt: TGTGCCAGTAGTGCCGGGGGCACCGGGGAGCTGTTTTTT
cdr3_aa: CASSAGGTGELFF

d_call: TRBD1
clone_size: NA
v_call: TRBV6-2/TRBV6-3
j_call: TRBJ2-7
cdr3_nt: TGTGCCAGCAGTTACTCCGGACAGGCGTCCTACGAGCAGTACTTC
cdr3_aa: CASSYSGQASYEQYF

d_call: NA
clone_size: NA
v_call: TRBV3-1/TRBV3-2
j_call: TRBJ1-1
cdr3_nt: TGTGCCAGCAGCCGAGCCACTCGGGACACTGAAGCTTTCTTT
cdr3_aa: CASSRATRDTEAFF

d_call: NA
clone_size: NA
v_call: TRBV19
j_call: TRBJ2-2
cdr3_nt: TGTGCCAGTAGTTCCCTCAACACCGGGGAGCTGTTTTTT
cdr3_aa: CASSSLNTGELFF

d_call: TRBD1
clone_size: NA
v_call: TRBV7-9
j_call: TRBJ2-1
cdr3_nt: TGTGCCAGCAGCGTCACAGGGGGCTTCTACAATGAGCAGTTCTTC
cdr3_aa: CASSVTGGFYNEQFF

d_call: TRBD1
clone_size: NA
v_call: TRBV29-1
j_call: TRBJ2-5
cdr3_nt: TGCAGCGTCCTCGGGACAGGGAGAAAGCAGACCCAGTACTTC
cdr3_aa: CSVLGTGRKQTQYF

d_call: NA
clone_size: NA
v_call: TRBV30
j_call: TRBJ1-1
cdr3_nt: TGTGCCTGGAACAGGCTGAACACTGAAGCTTTCTTT
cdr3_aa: CAWNRLNTEAFF

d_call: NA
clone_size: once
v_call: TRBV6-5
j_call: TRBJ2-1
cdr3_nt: TGTGCCAGCAGCCTCTACAATGAGCAGTTCTTC
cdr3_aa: CASSLYNEQFF

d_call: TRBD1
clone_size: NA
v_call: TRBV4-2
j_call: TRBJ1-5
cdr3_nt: TGTGCCAGCAGCCAAGTTGGGACAGGTCCGGATCAGCCCCAGCATTTT
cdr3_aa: CASSQVGTGPDQPQHF

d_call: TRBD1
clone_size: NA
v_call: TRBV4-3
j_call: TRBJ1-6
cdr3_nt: TGCGCCAGCAGCCAAGATAGGACAGGGGTCCTCATTCGTCCCCTCCACTTT
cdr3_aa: CASSQDRTGVLIRPLHF

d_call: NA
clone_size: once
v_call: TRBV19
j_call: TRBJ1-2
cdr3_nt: TGTGCCAGTAGTATAGCCCCGGAGGGGTATGGCTACACCTTC
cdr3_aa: CASSIAPEGYGYTF

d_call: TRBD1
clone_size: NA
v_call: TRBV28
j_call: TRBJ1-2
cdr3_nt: TGTGCCGTAGGGGGACAGGGGTATGGCTACACCTTC
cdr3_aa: CAVGGQGYGYTF

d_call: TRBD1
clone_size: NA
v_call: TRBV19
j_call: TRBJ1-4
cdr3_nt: TGTGCCAGCCGCACAGGGGGAAGGACTAATGAAAAACTGTTTTTT
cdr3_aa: CASRTGGRTNEKLFF

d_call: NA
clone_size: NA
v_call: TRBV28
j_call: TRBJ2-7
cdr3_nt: TGTGCCAGCAGCGGGGATTCCTACGAGCAGTACTTC
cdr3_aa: CASSGDSYEQYF

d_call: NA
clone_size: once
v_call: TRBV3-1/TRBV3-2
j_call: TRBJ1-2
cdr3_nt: TGTGCCAGCAGCCAAGAATTTAATCATGGCTACACCTTC
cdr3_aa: CASSQEFNHGYTF

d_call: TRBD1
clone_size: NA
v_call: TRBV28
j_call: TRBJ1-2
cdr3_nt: TGTGCCAGCAGTTCTGGGGACAGGGGCAGAGGGGGCTACACCTTC
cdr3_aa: CASSSGDRGRGGYTF

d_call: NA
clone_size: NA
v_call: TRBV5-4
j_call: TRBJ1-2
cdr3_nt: TGTGCCAGCAGCTTGCTAGGAAGAAATGGCTACACCTTC
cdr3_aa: CASSLLGRNGYTF